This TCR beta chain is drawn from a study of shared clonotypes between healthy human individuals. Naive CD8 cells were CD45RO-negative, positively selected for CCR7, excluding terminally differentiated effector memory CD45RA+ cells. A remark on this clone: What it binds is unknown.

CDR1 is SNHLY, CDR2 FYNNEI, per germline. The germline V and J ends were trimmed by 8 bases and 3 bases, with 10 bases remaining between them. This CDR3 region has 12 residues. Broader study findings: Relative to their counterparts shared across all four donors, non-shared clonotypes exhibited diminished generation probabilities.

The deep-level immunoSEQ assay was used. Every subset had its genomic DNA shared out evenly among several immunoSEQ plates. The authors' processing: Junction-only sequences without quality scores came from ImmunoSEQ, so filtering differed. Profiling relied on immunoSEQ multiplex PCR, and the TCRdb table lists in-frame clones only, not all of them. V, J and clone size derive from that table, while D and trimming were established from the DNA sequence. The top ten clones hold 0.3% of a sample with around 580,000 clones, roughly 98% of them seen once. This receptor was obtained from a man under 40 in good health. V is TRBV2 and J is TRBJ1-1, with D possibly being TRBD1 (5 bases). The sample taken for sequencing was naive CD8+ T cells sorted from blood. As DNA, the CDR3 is TGTGCCAGCGTCGGGGGGTACACTGAAGCTTTCTTT. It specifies CASVGGYTEAFF. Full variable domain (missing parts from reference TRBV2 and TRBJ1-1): EPEVTQTPSHQVTQMGQEVILRCVPISNHLYFYWYRQILGQKVEFLVSFYNNEISEKSEIFDDQFSVERPDGSNFTLKIRSTKLEDSAMYFCASVGGYTEAFFGQGTRLTVV.